Only one count was recorded for the clone carrying this T cell receptor (beta chain). The antigen remains undetermined. The data belong to a study of Tregs in tolerant kidney transplant recipients. For the study at large: Mixed chimerism was transient after nonmyeloablative marrow transplants from related graft donors. Overall study findings and caveats: Expanding Tregs on activated donor B cells appeared to best identify donor-specific TCRbeta clones. Nucleotide sequences could not be compared across some patients' samples due to primer changes.

Assay: immunoSEQ multiplex PCR; the TCRdb copy retains only in-frame clones and omits some. The table lists fewer than 80,000 clones, roughly 98% of them singletons. This CDR3 contains 17 residues. Trimming left V 1 base short and J 4 bases short, with 20 bases between. Germline values: CDR1 SGHNT, CDR2 YYREEE (reference sequence). Sequenced here: Tregs from blood, sampled before the transplant. The sequence was collected from a human donor who received a combined kidney and bone marrow transplant. The V gene is TRBV5-4, the J gene TRBJ1-2, with TRBD1 as a possible D gene (6 bases). DNA of the CDR3: TGTGCCAGCAGCTTGCGGGACATTAGAAGCTCCCCCTATGGCTACACCTTC. Translation: CASSLRDIRSSPYGYTF.